These T cell receptor beta chains were read from a single sample in a study of blood T cell repertoires in COVID-19. Clones were read by immunoSEQ multiplex PCR, and TCRdb kept only the in-frame ones, dropping some. In the table there are around 85,000 clones, 86% of which are singletons. The sample comprised peripheral blood. The receptor source for this set is a man over 45 with active COVID-19. Both conserved end residues are part of each CDR3. The listing skips clone size in some rows; elsewhere it reads once, few, many or a size class.

clone_size v_call cdr3_aa
NA TRBV28 CATVSTDTQYF
once TRBV28 CASSLSYGSHEQYF
NA TRBV7-9 CASSSEGHPYNEQFF
NA TRBV6-5 CATWTSSGTDTQYF
NA TRBV5-1 CASSSNLAGRNYEQYF
NA TRBV7-3 CASSSSDGYTF
NA TRBV19 CASSIGPGGAEVYEQYF
NA TRBV30 CAWAGGRIALGGTDTQYF
few TRBV3-1/TRBV3-2 CASSLSGRQETQYF
NA TRBV28 CASSFRAYGYTF
NA TRBV5-1 CASSLGANTDTQYF
NA TRBV28 CASSQGDRQTGELFF
NA TRBV7-2 CASSLGMYRVNTEAFF
NA TRBV11-3 CASSLDRTGSIYEQYF
NA TRBV7-2 CASGPAGGRTDTQYF
once TRBV6-5 CASIRGSGTGELFF
NA TRBV19 CASSILPAVNTEAFF
NA TRBV5-1 CASSPQGADEKLFF
once TRBV5-1 CASSLAPGSGERSEQFF
few TRBV4-1 CASSPQPGQVTGGANVLTF
NA TRBV9 CASSVAGQGGYEQFF
NA TRBV19 CASHDRLNTEAFF
NA TRBV27 CASGMGFGLAASDTQYF
NA TRBV16 CASSKVGQGTPNYGYTF
NA TRBV15 CATSRDRVGGTQYF
NA TRBV9 CASSVGQGNQPQHF
NA TRBV18 CASSPTPAGVMNTEAFF
NA TRBV6-2/TRBV6-3 CASSYFQPAGSSGANVLTF
NA TRBV5-1 CASRFGTGVFYEQFF
NA TRBV7-9 CASSLEAYDLAKNIQYF
NA TRBV5-6 CASSGLGQVYEQYF
NA TRBV9 CASSLTTGSNQPQHF
NA TRBV15 CATGNWREGDHEQYF
NA TRBV5-4 CASSLSQALGTEAFF
NA TRBV6-1 CASSEQGNSNQPQHF
NA TRBV28 CASSFDRAAGELFF
NA TRBV9 CASSAYRGNNEQFF
NA TRBV4-3 CASSQAGVGYNEQFF
NA TRBV7-2 CASRDQGLSTDTQYF
NA TRBV24-1 CATSEQTGSEQYF
NA TRBV4-2 CASSQDQGARNSPLHF
few TRBV7-8 CASSLVGGASNQPQHF
NA TRBV5-1 CASSRDRLTDTQYF
NA TRBV29-1 CSVVPNLRDRDLNIYGYTF
NA TRBV6-1 CASSAPGRVSSYEQYF
once TRBV28 CASSSPQASGSHEQYF
NA TRBV7-2 CATTPFGSGTQYF
NA TRBV5-1 CASSLAGAGGVETQYF
NA TRBV5-1 CASSIGEAAEKLFF
NA TRBV29-1 CSVGLAGNQETQYF
once TRBV6-5 CASSRQPSSTDTQYF
NA TRBV28 CASSPGLAGAHEQFF
NA TRBV28 CASSPKDGLTNEKLFF
NA TRBV6-5 CASTWRSSYNEQFF
NA TRBV18 CASSPRELRETQYF
NA TRBV19 CASSIAQNNEQFF
NA TRBV19 CASSMTGTGANVLTF
NA TRBV3-1/TRBV3-2 CASSQVRQDYGYTF